These 31 T cell receptor beta chains originate from one sample sequenced in a study of cytomegalovirus exposure and HLA in healthy donors. 13 Jbeta primers and 60 Vbeta primers were used for the PCR. Measured with immunoSEQ multiplex PCR; TCRdb has only the in-frame clones, and not every one. The table records about 98,000 clones, approximately 70% of them present only once. What was sequenced was PBMCs. These receptors were obtained from a man aged 50 to 60 in good health and CMV-seronegative.

V and J are TRBV2 and TRBJ2-7; D may be TRBD2 (6 bases). The V and J ends lost 7 bases and 0 bases respectively, with 13 bases between them. The CDR3 runs 14 residues. Germline V gene lookup returns CDR1 SNHLY and CDR2 FYNNEI. CDR3 sequence: CASIRWGGSYEQYF. The CDR3 nucleotides are TGTGCCAGCATACGATGGGGAGGCTCCTACGAGCAGTACTTC.

The CDR3 spells CASSSRTGANTGELFF. The CDR3 DNA is TGTGCCAGCAGCTCCCGGACAGGCGCGAACACCGGGGAGCTGTTTTTT. The gene calls are TRBV7-6 and TRBJ2-2; 7 bases are a match to TRBD1. Germline lookup yields CDR1 SGHVS and CDR2 FNYEAQ. This CDR3 spans 16 amino acids. V shed 4 bases and J 0 bases; nucleotides not matched to a gene: 5.

This chain connects TRBV28 to TRBJ2-7; perhaps TRBD1 as D (6 bases). Trimming removed 6 bases at V and 5 bases at J, with 17 bases between. Looked up from germline, CDR1 is MDHEN and CDR2 is SYDVKM. The CDR3 is 14 residues long. The CDR3 loop reads CASRRGHKMHEQYF. The CDR3 DNA reads TGTGCCAGCAGAAGGGGACACAAAATGCACGAGCAGTACTTC.

This chain connects TRBV11-3 to TRBJ2-1; no reliable D call. This CDR3 is 15 amino acids long. The V end was cut by 3 bases, the J end by 0 bases, with 9 bases between. CDR1 and CDR2 (germline): SGHNT, YENEEA. CDR3 protein: CASSLQFSSYNEQFF. CDR3 nucleotides: TGTGCCAGCAGCTTGCAGTTTTCCTCCTACAATGAGCAGTTCTTC.

Concerning this clone: Germline is not matched at one junction end, which may reflect a read error. This chain uses TRBV7-9 with TRBJ1-5; D call uncertain. Looked up from germline, CDR1 is SEHNR and CDR2 is FQNEAQ (reference sequence). This CDR3 is built from 11 residues. For the CDR3, the DNA is TGTTCCAGCGGCAATAATCAGCCCCAGCATTTT. As protein: CSSGNNQPQHF. The full variable domain, with the rest looked up from reference TRBV7-9 and TRBJ1-5, is DTGVSQNPRHKITKRGQNVTFRCDPISEHNRLYWYRQTLGQGPEFLTYFQNEAQLEKSRLLSDRFSAERPKGSFSTLEIQRTEQGDSAMYLCSSGNNQPQHFGDGTRLSIL.

This chain uses TRBV6-5 with TRBJ2-3, with D perhaps matching TRBD1 (6 bases). The CDR3 is made up of 14 amino acids. V dropped 4 bases and J dropped 5 bases, with 13 bases sitting between them. Germline lookup yields CDR1 MNHEY and CDR2 SVGAGI. In nucleotides, the CDR3 is TGTGCCAGCAGTTCACAGGGTATGAAAGATACGCAGTATTTT. It encodes CASSSQGMKDTQYF.

The chain links TRBV6-5 to TRBJ1-3; unclear D gene. This CDR3 region has 15 residues. CDR1 and CDR2 from the germline V gene are MNHEY and SVGAGI. Trimming shortened V by 3 bases and J by 0 bases, and 9 bases separated the two germline ends. CDR3 region: CASSYKAYSGNTIYF. The CDR3, as DNA: TGTGCCAGCAGTTATAAAGCTTACTCTGGAAACACCATATATTTT.

The genes are TRBV5-1 and TRBJ2-5; TRBD1 is a possible D gene (5 bases). With 6 bases removed from V and 5 bases from J, the gap between germline ends came to 20 bases. The CDR3 has 15 residues. Germline V gene sequence: CDR1 SGHRS, CDR2 YFSETQ. This CDR3 is CASKKGLDPRETQYF. CDR3 DNA sequence: TGCGCCAGCAAGAAGGGGCTGGATCCGCGGGAGACCCAGTACTTC.

This chain uses TRBV4-3 with TRBJ1-3, with D unclear. The V gene's germline CDR1 is LGHNA and CDR2 YSLEER. V lost 0 bases and J lost 4, with 13 bases in between. This CDR3 is built from 16 residues. The CDR3 region has the DNA TGCGCCAGCAGCCAAGACCCGCCCGGTGCGGGAAACACCATATATTTT. Residues: CASSQDPPGAGNTIYF.

CDR3 nucleotides: TGCAGCGTTGAAGATACCGGGTCCTACTCTGGAAACACCATATATTTT. Its protein product is CSVEDTGSYSGNTIYF. The V call is TRBV29-1, the J call TRBJ1-3; D uncertain. This CDR3 region has 16 residues. The V gene's germline CDR1 is SQVTM and CDR2 ANQGSEA. Between the trimmed V and J ends, which lost 0 bases and 0 bases, there was a span of 12 bases. Full variable domain (rest looked up from reference TRBV29-1 and TRBJ1-3): SAVISQKPSRDICQRGTSLTIQCQVDSQVTMMFWYRQQPGQSLTLIATANQGSEATYESGFVIDKFPISRPNLTFSTLTVSNMSPEDSSIYLCSVEDTGSYSGNTIYFGEGSWLTVV.

The rearrangement uses TRBV4-2 and TRBJ1-2; D is uncertain. The V and J ends lost 2 bases and 6 bases respectively, with 10 bases between them. The CDR3 runs to 13 residues. The germline V gene encodes CDR1 LGHNA and CDR2 YNFKEQ. The CDR3 bases are TGTGCCAGCAGCCAAATTATCCGGGATGGCTACACCTTC. It codes for CASSQIIRDGYTF.

The V and J genes are TRBV28 and TRBJ2-2, with D perhaps matching TRBD2 (5 bases). In germline, CDR1 is MDHEN, CDR2 SYDVKM. Trimming left V 8 bases short and J 4 bases short, with 14 bases between. The CDR3 sequence is 14 residues long. The CDR3 loop is CASHTRRGTGELFF. CDR3 nucleotides: TGTGCCAGCCACACGCGACGGGGCACCGGGGAGCTGTTTTTT. Filled out from reference TRBV28 and TRBJ2-2, the complete variable domain reads DVKVTQSSRYLVKRTGEKVFLECVQDMDHENMFWYRQDPGLGLRLIYFSYDVKMKEKGDIPEGYSVSREKKERFSLILESASTNQTSMYLCASHTRRGTGELFFGEGSRLTVL.

This chain uses TRBV5-6 with TRBJ2-1; no firm D call. V shed 2 bases and J shed 4 bases, with 7 bases lying between them. Germline V gene lookup returns CDR1 SGHDT and CDR2 YYEEEE. The CDR3 consists of 13 residues. CDR3 DNA: TGTGCCAGCAGCTTATCCACATACAATGAGCAGTTCTTC. Residues: CASSLSTYNEQFF.

This clone occurred a few times. V is TRBV6-6 and J is TRBJ2-7, with 7 bases that match TRBD2. The CDR3 totals 13 residues. Germline CDR1 MNHNY, CDR2 SVGAGI (reference sequence). The J segment lost 5 bases and the V segment lost 6 bases, leaving 7 bases of the junction unmatched. CDR3 sequence reads: CASRYRGGNEQYF. The CDR3 DNA sequence: TGTGCCAGCAGATATCGGGGAGGGAACGAGCAGTACTTC.

This sequence joins TRBV10-3 and TRBJ2-1; TRBD1 aligns across 9 bases. The CDR3 length is 12 residues. The V segment lost 8 bases and the J segment 7 bases; nucleotides outside the gene matches: 3. The germline CDR1 and CDR2 sequences are ENHRY and SYGVKD. CDR3 protein: CAIWGQGNEQFF. The DNA of the CDR3 is TGTGCCATCTGGGGACAGGGTAATGAGCAGTTCTTC.

This chain connects TRBV7-9 to TRBJ2-7; no reliable D call. The length of the CDR3 is 13 residues. Germline V gene lookup returns CDR1 SEHNR and CDR2 FQNEAQ (reference sequence). V was clipped by 0 bases and J by 2 bases, with 5 bases between them. CDR3: CASSLAQTYEQYF. The CDR3 DNA reads TGTGCCAGCAGCTTAGCTCAGACCTACGAGCAGTACTTC.

The chain recombines TRBV10-2 with TRBJ1-4, with no clear D. The CDR3 totals 12 residues. The germline V gene has CDR1 WSHSY and CDR2 SAAADI. V lost 2 bases, J lost 8 bases, and 6 bases lay in between. CDR3 in amino acids: CASSEAREKLFF. In DNA form, the CDR3 reads TGCGCCAGCAGTGAGGCTCGGGAAAAACTGTTTTTT.

The chain has TRBV10-3 and TRBJ2-3; 10 bases are shared with TRBD1. Germline V gene sequence: CDR1 ENHRY, CDR2 SYGVKD. The V segment lost 11 bases and the J segment 0 bases; nucleotides outside the gene matches: 8. The CDR3 loop spans 15 amino acids. The CDR3 DNA is TGTGCCTCAGCGTCGGGACAGGGGAGCACAGATACGCAGTATTTT. As protein: CASASGQGSTDTQYF.

This CDR3 reads CASSRPGQGVESAKNIQYF. CDR3 DNA: TGCGCCAGCAGCCGTCCGGGACAGGGGGTTGAATCGGCCAAAAACATTCAGTACTTC. J is TRBJ2-4 and V is TRBV5-1; 11 nucleotides line up with TRBD1. CDR1 SGHRS and CDR2 YFSETQ come from the germline V gene. V lost 4 bases and J lost 1; bases outside the gene matches: 13. This CDR3 spans 19 amino acids.

The genes are TRBV10-2 and TRBJ2-1; 12 positions match TRBD2. V shed 8 bases and J 7 bases; nucleotides not matched to a gene: 6. Germline values: CDR1 WSHSY, CDR2 SAAADI. This CDR3 is built from 14 residues. The CDR3 DNA reads TGCGCCAGCGCGACTAGCGGGGGTTGGAATGAGCAGTTCTTC. Its protein product is CASATSGGWNEQFF.

This clone was detected only a few times. J is TRBJ1-1 and V is TRBV5-1; D remains ambiguous. V dropped 4 bases and J dropped 5 bases, with 18 bases sitting between them. Germline CDR1 reads SGHRS; CDR2 reads YFSETQ. The CDR3 contains 15 residues. This CDR3 reads CASSPGVGLGTEAFF. CDR3 in DNA: TGCGCCAGCAGCCCTGGTGTCGGGTTGGGTACTGAAGCTTTCTTT.

The chain combines TRBV6-1 with TRBJ2-3; 10 nucleotides align to TRBD2. Germline V gene lookup returns CDR1 MNHNS and CDR2 SASEGT. CDR3 length: 15 residues. Trimming took 5 bases from V and 5 from J; bases not matched to a gene: 7. The CDR3 DNA follows: TGTGCCAGCAGTACTAGCGGGGTTGGGAAAGATACGCAGTATTTT. Its translation: CASSTSGVGKDTQYF.

The chain recombines TRBV6-5 with TRBJ1-5, with 11 nucleotides matching TRBD1. Per germline, CDR1 MNHEY and CDR2 SVGAGI. The V and J ends lost 5 bases and 5 bases, in that order; junction bases with no gene match: 5. The CDR3 spans 15 residues. CDR3 region: CASSPGQGAYQPQHF. CDR3 in DNA: TGTGCCAGCAGTCCCGGACAGGGGGCCTATCAGCCCCAGCATTTT.

This clone has only one observation. A read error may produce the germline difference seen at one junction end. The rearrangement joins TRBV6-1 to TRBJ2-7, with D unresolved. Looked up from germline, CDR1 is MNHNS and CDR2 is SASEGT. The CDR3 runs to 15 residues. The CDR3, as DNA: TGTGCCAGCAGCTCGGAGAGCCAATATTCCTACGAGCAGTGCTTC. Protein product: CASSSESQYSYEQCF.

This clone was seen a few times. This rearrangement joins TRBV5-5 to TRBJ1-5, with D unresolved. Germline lookup yields CDR1 SGHKS and CDR2 YYEKEE (reference sequence). The CDR3 runs 14 residues. V lost 0 bases, J lost 3 bases, and 7 bases lay in between. The CDR3 spells CASSLEQPNQPQHF. In nucleotides, the CDR3 is TGTGCCAGCAGCTTGGAACAGCCCAATCAGCCCCAGCATTTT.

This clone occurred many times. The rearrangement links TRBV4-3 to TRBJ1-4; D is unclear. Germline CDR1 is LGHNA and CDR2 is YSLEER. The CDR3 extends over 16 amino acids. Trimming stripped 0 bases from V and 8 bases from J, with 16 bases between. CDR3 protein: CASSQDMQAKREKLFF. The CDR3, as DNA: TGCGCCAGCAGCCAAGATATGCAGGCCAAGAGAGAAAAACTGTTTTTT.

The rearrangement uses TRBV6-1 and TRBJ2-7; a weak D match, TRBD2 (5 bases). V lost 5 bases, J lost 3 bases, and 14 bases lay in between. The CDR3 consists of 14 residues. Germline V gene lookup returns CDR1 MNHNS and CDR2 SASEGT. CDR3 protein: CASSLQRAGYEQYF. DNA for the CDR3: TGTGCCAGCAGTCTCCAGAGGGCGGGCTACGAGCAGTACTTC.

The V call is TRBV6-4, the J call TRBJ2-4; D call uncertain. Between the trimmed V and J ends, which lost 9 bases and 5 bases, there was a span of 5 bases. CDR1 is MRHNA and CDR2 is SNTAGT in the germline V gene. There are 10 residues in the CDR3. CDR3 coding DNA: TGTGCCAGGCAGGAAAACATTCAGTACTTC. It yields the protein CARQENIQYF.

The V and J genes are TRBV6-5 and TRBJ1-5; D remains ambiguous. CDR1 MNHEY and CDR2 SVGAGI come from the germline V gene. The CDR3 is 12 residues long. V shed 7 bases and J shed 4 bases, with 8 bases lying between them. The DNA for the CDR3 is TGTGCCAGCAATGATCGGAATCAGCCCCAGCATTTT. Amino acid sequence: CASNDRNQPQHF.

This clone was seen a few times. This chain connects TRBV5-3 to TRBJ2-7, with 13 bases matching TRBD2. TRBV5-3 qualifies as an ORF whose function is uncertain. CDR3 length equals 15 residues. Trimming removed 5 bases from V and 4 bases from J; junction bases left unmatched: 6. The CDR3 protein is CARRYGTSGEYEQYF. DNA of the CDR3: TGTGCCAGAAGGTATGGGACTAGCGGGGAGTACGAGCAGTACTTC.

The chain couples TRBV27 to TRBJ2-5; D is uncertain. The V gene lost 8 bases and the J gene lost 4 bases, with 17 bases spanning the gap. From germline, CDR1 is MNHEY and CDR2 SMNVEV (reference sequence). The length of the CDR3 is 14 residues. The CDR3 coding sequence is TGTGCCAGCCGCCCATCCCCGGTTAGAGAGACCCAGTACTTC. It specifies CASRPSPVRETQYF.